The 2 T cell receptor beta chains below come from one sample, sequenced in a study of PD-L1 blockade in urothelial cancer. Assay used: immunoSEQ multiplex PCR; TCRdb lists only in-frame clones, some missing. The sample has approximately 48,000 clones; around nine tenths are singletons. The time point was: pretreatment peripheral blood. The specimen was PBMCs, collected around atezolizumab (anti-PD-L1) treatment. All receptors come from a woman aged 55-69 years with urothelial cancer.

This chain joins TRBV14 and TRBJ2-7; TRBD1 is a possible D gene (5 bases). The CDR3 is 13 amino acids. Trimming took off 1 base at V and 6 bases at J, with 10 bases between the two ends. Looked up from germline, CDR1 is SGHDN and CDR2 is FVKESK. The CDR3 sequence: CASSQAQGTEQYF. CDR3 coding DNA: TGTGCCAGCAGCCAAGCCCAGGGAACCGAGCAGTACTTC.

On this clone itself: Germline and junction disagree at one end, which may indicate a read error. The chain combines TRBV20-1 with TRBJ1-4, with TRBD1 matching over 7 bases. The CDR3 totals 10 residues. Germline lookup yields CDR1 DFQATT and CDR2 SNEGSKA (reference sequence). The CDR3 loop is CSVGGVAPDF. Written as DNA, the CDR3 is TGCAGTGTAGGGGGCGTAGCTCCCGATTTT.